This T cell receptor beta chain appears in the sequencing data of a study of T cell repertoires in cytomegalovirus infection. Study-wide background: Public signatures in TCR beta pointed to CMV infection and matching HLA type.

TCRdb reanalysed the reads using MiXCR and keeps one entry per CDR3 protein. Altogether nearly 450,000 distinct CDR3 sequences are present, approximately 31% being singletons, with the ten largest covering roughly 15%. Study-level points and caveats: People with CMV and the relevant HLA were identified by cumulative public TCR beta family frequency. There were HLA-C-restricted CMV-specific TCR beta clonotypes dominating the ex vivo response.

This clonotype was recorded a few times. Its antigen is currently unknown. This receptor was obtained from a human donor in good health (CMV status not recorded). Some clones in this sample may be carry-over from other donors' samples. The sample was PBMCs.

This CDR3 is CAISERQGGSNQPQHF. The CDR3 DNA is TGTGCCATCAGTGAGCGACAGGGTGGTAGCAATCAGCCCCAGCATTTT. The chain couples TRBV10-3 to TRBJ1-5; 7 bases map to TRBD1. V trimming: 2 bases; J trimming: 0 bases; junction bases outside the gene matches: 4. Germline V gives CDR1 ENHRY, CDR2 SYGVKD. The CDR3 consists of 16 residues.